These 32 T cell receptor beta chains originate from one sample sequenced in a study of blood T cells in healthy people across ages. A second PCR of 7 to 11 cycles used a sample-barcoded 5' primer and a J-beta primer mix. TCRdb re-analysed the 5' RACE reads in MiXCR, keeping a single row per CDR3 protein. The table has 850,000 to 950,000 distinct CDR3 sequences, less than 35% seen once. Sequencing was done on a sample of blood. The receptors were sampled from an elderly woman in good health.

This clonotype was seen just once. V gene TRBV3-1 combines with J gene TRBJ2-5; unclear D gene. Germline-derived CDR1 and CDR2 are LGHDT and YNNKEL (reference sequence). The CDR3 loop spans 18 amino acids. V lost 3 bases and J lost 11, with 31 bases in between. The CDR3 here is CASSHDDSLGTPYNEQYF. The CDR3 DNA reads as TGTGCCAGCAGCCACGATGACTCTCTGGGCACCCCCTACAATGAGCAGTACTTC.

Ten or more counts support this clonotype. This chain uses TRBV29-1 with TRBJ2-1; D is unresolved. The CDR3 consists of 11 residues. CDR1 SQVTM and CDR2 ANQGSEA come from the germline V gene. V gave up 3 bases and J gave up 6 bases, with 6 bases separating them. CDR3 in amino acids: CSVELVNEQFF. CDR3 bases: TGCAGCGTTGAGTTAGTCAATGAGCAGTTCTTC.

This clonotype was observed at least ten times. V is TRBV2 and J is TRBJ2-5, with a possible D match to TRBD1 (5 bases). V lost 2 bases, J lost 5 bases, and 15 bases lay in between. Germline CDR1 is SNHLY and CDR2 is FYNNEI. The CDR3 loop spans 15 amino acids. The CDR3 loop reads CASSELLGKGETQYF. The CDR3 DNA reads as TGTGCCAGCAGTGAACTCTTAGGCAAGGGGGAGACCCAGTACTTC.

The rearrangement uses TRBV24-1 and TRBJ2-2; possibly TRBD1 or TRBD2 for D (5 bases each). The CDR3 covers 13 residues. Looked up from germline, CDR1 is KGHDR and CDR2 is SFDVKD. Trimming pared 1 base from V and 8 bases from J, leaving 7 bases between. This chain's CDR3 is CATSDFGGGELFF. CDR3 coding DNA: TGTGCCACCAGTGATTTTGGGGGAGGGGAGCTGTTTTTT.

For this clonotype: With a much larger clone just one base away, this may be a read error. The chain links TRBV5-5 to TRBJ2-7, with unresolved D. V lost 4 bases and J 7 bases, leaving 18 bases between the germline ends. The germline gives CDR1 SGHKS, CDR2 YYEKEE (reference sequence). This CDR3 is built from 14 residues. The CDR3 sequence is CASSGTSSYNEQYF. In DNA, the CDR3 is TGTGCCAGCAGCGGTACAAGCTCCTACAATGAGCAGTACTTC.

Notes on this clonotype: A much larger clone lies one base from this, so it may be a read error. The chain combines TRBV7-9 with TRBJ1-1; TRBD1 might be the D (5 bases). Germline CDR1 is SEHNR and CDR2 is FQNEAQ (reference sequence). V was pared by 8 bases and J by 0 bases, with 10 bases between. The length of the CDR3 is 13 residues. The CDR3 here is CASLGRVNTEAFF. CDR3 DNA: TGTGCCAGCTTGGGACGGGTGAACACTGAAGCTTTCTTT.

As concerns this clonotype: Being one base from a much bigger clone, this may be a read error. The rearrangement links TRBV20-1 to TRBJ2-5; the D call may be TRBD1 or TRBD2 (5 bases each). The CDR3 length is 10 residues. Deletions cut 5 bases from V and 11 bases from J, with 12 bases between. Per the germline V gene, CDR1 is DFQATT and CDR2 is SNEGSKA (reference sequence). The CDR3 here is CSAPQGEQYF. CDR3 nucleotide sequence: TGCAGTGCTCCTCAAGGGGAGCAGTACTTC.

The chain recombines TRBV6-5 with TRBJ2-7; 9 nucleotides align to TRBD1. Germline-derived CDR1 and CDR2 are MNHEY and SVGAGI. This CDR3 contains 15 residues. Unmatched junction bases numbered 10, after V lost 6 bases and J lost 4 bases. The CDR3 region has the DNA TGTGCCAGCAGGTCAACCGGGACAGGGTTTTACGAGCAGTACTTC. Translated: CASRSTGTGFYEQYF.

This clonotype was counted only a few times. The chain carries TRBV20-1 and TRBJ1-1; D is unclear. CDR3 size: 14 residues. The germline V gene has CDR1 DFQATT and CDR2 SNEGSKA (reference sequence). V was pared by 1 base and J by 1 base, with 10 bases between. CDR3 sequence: CSARATNANTEAFF. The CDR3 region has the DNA TGCAGTGCTAGAGCTACGAACGCGAACACTGAAGCTTTCTTT.

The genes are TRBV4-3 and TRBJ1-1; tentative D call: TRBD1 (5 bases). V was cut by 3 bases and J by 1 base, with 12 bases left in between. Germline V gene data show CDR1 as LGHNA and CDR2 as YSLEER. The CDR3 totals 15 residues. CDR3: CASSQKTTGNTEAFF. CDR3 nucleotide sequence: TGCGCCAGCAGCCAGAAAACCACAGGGAACACTGAAGCTTTCTTT.

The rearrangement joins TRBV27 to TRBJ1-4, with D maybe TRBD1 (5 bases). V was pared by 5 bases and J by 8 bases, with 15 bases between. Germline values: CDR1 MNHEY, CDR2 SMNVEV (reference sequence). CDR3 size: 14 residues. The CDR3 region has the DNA TGTGCCAGCAGTCGGCAGGGAGAAGGGGAAAAACTGTTTTTT. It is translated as CASSRQGEGEKLFF. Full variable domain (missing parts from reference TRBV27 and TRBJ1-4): EAQVTQNPRYLITVTGKKLTVTCSQNMNHEYMSWYRQDPGLGLRQIYYSMNVEVTDKGDVPEGYKVSRKEKRNFPLILESPSPNQTSLYFCASSRQGEGEKLFFGSGTQLSVL.

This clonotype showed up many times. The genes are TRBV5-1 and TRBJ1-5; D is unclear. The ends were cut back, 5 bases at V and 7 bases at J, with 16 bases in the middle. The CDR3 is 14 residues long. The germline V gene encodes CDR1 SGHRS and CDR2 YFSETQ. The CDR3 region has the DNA TGCGCCAGCAGGGTCGGGCCATCGGGGCAGCCCCAGCATTTT. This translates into CASRVGPSGQPQHF.

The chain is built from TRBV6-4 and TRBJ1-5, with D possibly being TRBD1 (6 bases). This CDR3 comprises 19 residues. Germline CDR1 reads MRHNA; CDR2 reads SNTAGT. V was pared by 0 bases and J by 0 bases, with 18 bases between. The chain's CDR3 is CASSDSAQGREYSNQPQHF. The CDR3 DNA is TGTGCCAGCAGTGACTCAGCACAGGGTAGGGAATATAGCAATCAGCCCCAGCATTTT.

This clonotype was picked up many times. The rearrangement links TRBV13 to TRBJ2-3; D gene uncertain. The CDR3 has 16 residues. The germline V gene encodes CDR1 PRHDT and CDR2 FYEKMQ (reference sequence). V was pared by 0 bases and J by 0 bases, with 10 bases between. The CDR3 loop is CASSLGQNPSTDTQYF. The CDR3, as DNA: TGTGCCAGCAGCTTAGGACAGAATCCGAGCACAGATACGCAGTATTTT. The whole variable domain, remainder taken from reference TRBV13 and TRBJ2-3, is AAGVIQSPRHLIKEKRETATLKCYPIPRHDTVYWYQQGPGQDPQFLISFYEKMQSDKGSIPDRFSAQQFSDYHSELNMSSLELGDSALYFCASSLGQNPSTDTQYFGPGTRLTVL.

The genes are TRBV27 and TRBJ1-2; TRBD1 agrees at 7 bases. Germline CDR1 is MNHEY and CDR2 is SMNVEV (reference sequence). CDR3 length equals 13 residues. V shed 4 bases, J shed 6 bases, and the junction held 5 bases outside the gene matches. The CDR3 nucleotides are TGTGCCAGCAGTTCCCTAGGGGGCCATGGCTACACCTTC. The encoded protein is CASSSLGGHGYTF.

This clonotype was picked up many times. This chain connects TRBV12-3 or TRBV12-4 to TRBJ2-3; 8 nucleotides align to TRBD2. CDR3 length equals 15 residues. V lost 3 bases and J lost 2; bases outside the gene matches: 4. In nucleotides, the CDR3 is TGTGCCAGCAGTTTTGGCGGGGGGATCACAGATACGCAGTATTTT. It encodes CASSFGGGITDTQYF.

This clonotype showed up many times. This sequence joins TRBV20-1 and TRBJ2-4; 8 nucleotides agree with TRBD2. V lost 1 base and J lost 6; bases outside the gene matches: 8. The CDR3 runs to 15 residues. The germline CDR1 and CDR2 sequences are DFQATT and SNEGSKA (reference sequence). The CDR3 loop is CSARVPGGARNIQYF. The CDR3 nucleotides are TGCAGTGCTAGAGTCCCCGGGGGGGCGAGAAACATTCAGTACTTC.

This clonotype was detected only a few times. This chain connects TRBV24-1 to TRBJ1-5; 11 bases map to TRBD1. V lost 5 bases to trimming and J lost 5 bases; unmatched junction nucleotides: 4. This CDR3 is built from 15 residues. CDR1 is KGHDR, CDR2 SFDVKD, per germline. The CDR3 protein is CATSGPGQGDQPQHF. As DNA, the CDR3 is TGTGCCACCAGTGGGCCGGGACAGGGGGATCAGCCCCAGCATTTT.

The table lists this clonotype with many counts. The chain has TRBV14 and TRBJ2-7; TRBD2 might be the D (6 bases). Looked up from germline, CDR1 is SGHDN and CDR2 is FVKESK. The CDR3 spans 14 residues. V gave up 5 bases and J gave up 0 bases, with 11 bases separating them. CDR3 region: CASSWGVISYEQYF. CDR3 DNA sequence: TGTGCCAGCAGCTGGGGGGTCATCTCCTACGAGCAGTACTTC. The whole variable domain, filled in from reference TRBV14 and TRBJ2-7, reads EAGVTQFPSHSVIEKGQTVTLRCDPISGHDNLYWYRRVMGKEIKFLLHFVKESKQDESGMPNNRFLAERTGGTYSTLKVQPAELEDSGVYFCASSWGVISYEQYFGPGTRLTVT.

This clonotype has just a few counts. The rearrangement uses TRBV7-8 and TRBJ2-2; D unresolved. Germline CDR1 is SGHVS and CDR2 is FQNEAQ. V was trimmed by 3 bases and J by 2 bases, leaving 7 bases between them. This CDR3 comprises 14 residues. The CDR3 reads CASSFRYNTGELFF. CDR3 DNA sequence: TGTGCCAGCAGCTTCCGCTATAACACCGGGGAGCTGTTTTTT.

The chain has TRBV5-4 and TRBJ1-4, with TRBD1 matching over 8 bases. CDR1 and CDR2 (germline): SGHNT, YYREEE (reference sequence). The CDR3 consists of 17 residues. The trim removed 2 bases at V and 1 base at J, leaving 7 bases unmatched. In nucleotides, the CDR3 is TGTGCCAGCAGCTTCGGACAGGGAGGGGGAACTAATGAAAAACTGTTTTTT. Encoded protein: CASSFGQGGGTNEKLFF.

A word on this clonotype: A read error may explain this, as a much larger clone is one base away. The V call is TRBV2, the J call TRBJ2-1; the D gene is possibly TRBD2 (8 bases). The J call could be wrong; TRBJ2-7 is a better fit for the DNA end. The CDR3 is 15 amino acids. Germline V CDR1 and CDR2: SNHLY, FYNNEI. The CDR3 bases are TGTGCCAGCAGTGAAGCGTCGGGAGGGGGCAATGAGCAGTACTTC. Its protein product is CASSEASGGGNEQYF.

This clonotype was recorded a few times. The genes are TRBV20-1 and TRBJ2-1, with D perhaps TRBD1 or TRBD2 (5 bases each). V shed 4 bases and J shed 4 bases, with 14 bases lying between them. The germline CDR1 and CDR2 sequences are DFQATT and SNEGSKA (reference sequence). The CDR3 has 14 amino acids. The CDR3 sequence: CSATSGPGYNEQFF. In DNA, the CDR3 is TGCAGTGCTACTTCGGGACCGGGATACAATGAGCAGTTCTTC.

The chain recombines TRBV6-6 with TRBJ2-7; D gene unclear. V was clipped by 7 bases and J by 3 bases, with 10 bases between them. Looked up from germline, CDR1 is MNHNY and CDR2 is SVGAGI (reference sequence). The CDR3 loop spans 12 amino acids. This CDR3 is CASMGTYYEQYF. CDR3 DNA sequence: TGTGCCAGCATGGGCACATACTACGAGCAGTACTTC.

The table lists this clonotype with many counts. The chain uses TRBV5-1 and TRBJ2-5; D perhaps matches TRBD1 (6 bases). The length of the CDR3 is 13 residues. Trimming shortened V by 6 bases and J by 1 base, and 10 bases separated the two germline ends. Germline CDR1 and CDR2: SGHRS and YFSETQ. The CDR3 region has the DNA TGCGCCAGCACCAGACAGGCCCAAGAGACCCAGTACTTC. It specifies CASTRQAQETQYF.

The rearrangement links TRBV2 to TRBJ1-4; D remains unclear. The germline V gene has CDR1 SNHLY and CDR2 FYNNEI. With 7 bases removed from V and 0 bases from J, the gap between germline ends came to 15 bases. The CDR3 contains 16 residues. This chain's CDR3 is CASNYRLFATNEKLFF. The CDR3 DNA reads TGTGCCAGCAACTACAGATTATTCGCAACTAATGAAAAACTGTTTTTT.

Written as DNA, the CDR3 is TGCAGTCCCACACAGAGCTCCTACAATGAGCAGTTCTTC. Amino acid sequence: CSPTQSSYNEQFF. V gene TRBV20-1 combines with J gene TRBJ2-1; D uncertain. The germline V gene encodes CDR1 DFQATT and CDR2 SNEGSKA (reference sequence). The CDR3 has 13 amino acids. Trimming shortened V by 8 bases and J by 0 bases, and 11 bases separated the two germline ends.

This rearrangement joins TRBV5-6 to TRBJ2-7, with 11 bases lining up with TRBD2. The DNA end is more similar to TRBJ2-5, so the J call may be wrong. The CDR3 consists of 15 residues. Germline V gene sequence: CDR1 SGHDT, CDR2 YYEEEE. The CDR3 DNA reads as TGTGCCAGCAGCAAGGGACTAGCGGTTCGAGAGACCCAGTACTTC. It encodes CASSKGLAVRETQYF.

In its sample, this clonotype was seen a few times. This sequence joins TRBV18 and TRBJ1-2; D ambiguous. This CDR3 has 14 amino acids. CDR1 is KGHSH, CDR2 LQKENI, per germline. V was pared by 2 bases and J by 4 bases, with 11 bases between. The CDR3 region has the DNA TGTGCCAGCTCACCAGGTGGGAGAACCTATGGCTACACCTTC. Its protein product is CASSPGGRTYGYTF. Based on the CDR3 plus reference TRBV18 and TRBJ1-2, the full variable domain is NAGVMQNPRHLVRRRGQEARLRCSPMKGHSHVYWYRQLPEEGLKFMVYLQKENIIDESGMPKERFSAEFPKEGPSILRIQQVVRGDSAAYFCASSPGGRTYGYTFGSGTRLTVV.

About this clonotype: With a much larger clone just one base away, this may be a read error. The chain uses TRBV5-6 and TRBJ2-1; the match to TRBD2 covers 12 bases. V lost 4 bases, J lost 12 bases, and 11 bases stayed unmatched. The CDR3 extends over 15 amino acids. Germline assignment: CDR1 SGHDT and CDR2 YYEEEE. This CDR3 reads CASSPTSGGVDGQFF. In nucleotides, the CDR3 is TGTGCCAGCAGCCCGACTAGCGGGGGAGTTGATGGGCAGTTCTTC.

The CDR3 protein is CASSLLVGNFYGYTF. DNA for the CDR3: TGTGCCAGCAGCTTATTGGTCGGCAACTTCTATGGCTACACCTTC. The chain combines TRBV7-2 with TRBJ1-2; no firm D call. Between the trimmed V and J ends, which lost 2 bases and 4 bases, there was a span of 14 bases. CDR1 and CDR2 from the germline V gene are SGHTA and FQGNSA. The CDR3 is 15 amino acids.

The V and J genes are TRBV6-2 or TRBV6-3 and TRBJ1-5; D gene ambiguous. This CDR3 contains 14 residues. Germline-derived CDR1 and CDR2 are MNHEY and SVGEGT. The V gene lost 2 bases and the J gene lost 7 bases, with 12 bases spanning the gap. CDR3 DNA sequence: TGTGCCAGCAGTTACCCTGTGATCGGACAGCCCCAGCATTTT. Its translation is CASSYPVIGQPQHF.